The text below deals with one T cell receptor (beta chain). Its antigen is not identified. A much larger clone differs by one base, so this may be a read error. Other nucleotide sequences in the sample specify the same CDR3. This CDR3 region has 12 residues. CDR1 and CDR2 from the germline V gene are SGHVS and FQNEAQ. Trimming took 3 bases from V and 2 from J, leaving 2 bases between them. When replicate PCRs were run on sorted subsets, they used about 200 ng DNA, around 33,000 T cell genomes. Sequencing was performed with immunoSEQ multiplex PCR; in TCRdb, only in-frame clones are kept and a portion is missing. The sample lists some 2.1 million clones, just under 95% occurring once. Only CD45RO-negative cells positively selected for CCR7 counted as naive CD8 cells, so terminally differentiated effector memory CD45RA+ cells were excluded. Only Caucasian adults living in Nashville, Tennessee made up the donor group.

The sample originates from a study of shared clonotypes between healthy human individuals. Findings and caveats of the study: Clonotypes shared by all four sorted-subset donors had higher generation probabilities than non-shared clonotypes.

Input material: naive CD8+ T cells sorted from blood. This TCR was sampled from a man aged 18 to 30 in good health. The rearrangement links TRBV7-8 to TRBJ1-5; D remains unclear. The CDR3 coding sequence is TGTGCCAGCAGCTTGGGCAATCAGCCCCAGCATTTT. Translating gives CASSLGNQPQHF.